The clone carrying this T cell receptor (beta chain) came up once. Its antigen remains unidentified. CD8+ and CD4+ T cells taken from blood had their TCR beta sequenced. The source of the sample is a study of CD8 T cells in Susac syndrome. Looking at the study overall: Patients with Susac syndrome, at blood draw, were therapy-naive, on corticosteroids, or on intravenous immunoglobulin alone.

The RNA input was roughly 0.5 to 1 ug, and it was reverse transcribed with random hexamers. TCRdb reanalysed the immunoSEQ multiplex PCR reads using MiXCR and keeps one entry per CDR3 protein. The sample holds approximately 210,000 distinct CDR3 sequences; 94% are singletons and the top ten take around 0.16%. Study results and caveats: CD4+ T cell repertoires in Susac syndrome lacked clonal expansion. That the number of individuals in its TCR sequencing and HLA analysis was relatively small was acknowledged by the study.

CDR1 and CDR2 (germline): LNHNV, YYDKDF (reference sequence). V lost 5 bases to trimming and J lost 7 bases; unmatched junction nucleotides: 10. The CDR3 runs 16 residues. The gene calls are TRBV15 and TRBJ2-1; 11 positions agree with TRBD1. The receptor was isolated from a human donor with Susac syndrome. The sample comprised CD4+ T cells from PBMCs. The CDR3 here is CATSLPGTGGENEQFF. The CDR3 DNA is TGTGCCACCAGCCTTCCCGGGACAGGGGGAGAAAATGAGCAGTTCTTC.